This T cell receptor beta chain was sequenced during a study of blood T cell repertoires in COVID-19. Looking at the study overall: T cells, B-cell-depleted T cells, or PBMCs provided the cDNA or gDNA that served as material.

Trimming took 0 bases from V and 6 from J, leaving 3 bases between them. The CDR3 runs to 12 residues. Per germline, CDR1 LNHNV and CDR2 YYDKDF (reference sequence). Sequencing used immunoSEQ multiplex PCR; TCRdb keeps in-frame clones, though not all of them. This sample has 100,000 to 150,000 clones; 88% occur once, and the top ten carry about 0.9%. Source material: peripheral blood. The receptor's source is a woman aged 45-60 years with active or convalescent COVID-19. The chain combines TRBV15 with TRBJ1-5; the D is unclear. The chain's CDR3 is CATSRDRQPQHF. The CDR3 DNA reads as TGTGCCACCAGCAGAGATCGTCAGCCCCAGCATTTT.